This entry lists 11 T cell receptor beta chains sequenced from one sample in a study. MiXCR, applied by TCRdb to the 5' RACE reads, yields one record per CDR3 protein. This table has around 43,000 distinct CDR3 sequences, approximately 19% appearing once. Sequencing input: naive CD4+ T cells sorted from a lymph node. Subset defined: naive CD4+ T cells, CD4+CD45RA+CD25-. The receptor set was obtained from a female donor with breast cancer.

This clonotype has more than one count but fewer than ten. CDR3 nucleotide sequence: TGCAGTGCGGTCGGACGGGGCACTGAAGCTTTCTTT. This codes for CSAVGRGTEAFF. The gene calls are TRBV20-1 and TRBJ1-1, with D unresolved. Trimming removed 6 bases from V and 4 bases from J, with 12 bases in between. Germline V gives CDR1 DFQATT, CDR2 SNEGSKA (reference sequence). The CDR3 runs to 12 residues.

The rearrangement links TRBV20-1 to TRBJ2-1, with 11 nucleotides matching TRBD2. Trimming at V came to 3 bases and at J to 8 bases, leaving 12 bases not matched to a gene. The CDR3 covers 16 residues. Germline V CDR1 and CDR2: DFQATT, SNEGSKA (reference sequence). CDR3 sequence: CSASAELAGARDEQFF. As DNA, the CDR3 is TGCAGTGCTAGTGCCGAACTAGCGGGGGCTCGGGATGAGCAGTTCTTC.

At least ten counts were recorded for this clonotype. The chain links TRBV5-1 to TRBJ1-1; D is possibly TRBD1 (5 bases). CDR3 length: 15 residues. Trimming took 0 bases from V and 6 from J, leaving 15 bases between them. The germline gives CDR1 SGHRS, CDR2 YFSETQ. The chain's CDR3 is CASSLAQGSFAEAFF. The CDR3 nucleotides read TGCGCCAGCAGCTTGGCTCAGGGCTCTTTCGCTGAAGCTTTCTTT.

This clonotype was counted at least ten times. The chain links TRBV5-1 to TRBJ1-1, with D tentatively TRBD1 (5 bases). Trimming cost V 5 bases and J 1 base, with 18 bases left between them. This CDR3 is built from 16 residues. The germline V gene has CDR1 SGHRS and CDR2 YFSETQ. The CDR3 region has the DNA TGCGCCAGCAGGCCCCGGGGCGCGAGGGAGAACACTGAAGCTTTCTTT. It yields the protein CASRPRGARENTEAFF.

This clonotype occurred a few times. J is TRBJ2-6 and V is TRBV20-1; D call uncertain. CDR1 DFQATT and CDR2 SNEGSKA come from the germline V gene (reference sequence). This CDR3 has 14 amino acids. Trimming cost V 6 bases and J 0 bases, with 9 bases left between them. This chain's CDR3 is CSAAPGSGANVLTF. The CDR3 coding sequence is TGCAGTGCGGCACCAGGCTCTGGGGCCAACGTCCTGACTTTC.

In the case of this clonotype: This may come from a read error, since a much larger clone is one base off. The rearrangement uses TRBV6-1 and TRBJ2-1, with 12 bases matching TRBD2. CDR3 length: 14 residues. Germline loops: CDR1 MNHNS, CDR2 SASEGT. This CDR3 is CASIGTSGYNKQFF. The CDR3 DNA is TGTGCCAGCATTGGGACTAGCGGGTACAATAAGCAGTTCTTC.

The chain couples TRBV11-3 to TRBJ2-2, with D hard to call. The CDR3 runs 12 residues. Germline CDR1 is SGHNT and CDR2 is YENEEA. Trimming shortened V by 1 base and J by 7 bases, and 4 bases separated the two germline ends. In DNA, the CDR3 is TGTGCCAGCAGCTTAGTACTCGGGGAGCTGTTTTTT. The encoded protein is CASSLVLGELFF.

This clonotype was counted a few times. The genes are TRBV7-8 and TRBJ1-5, with TRBD1 identical over 9 bases. J gave up 6 bases and V 5 bases, and 8 bases lay outside the gene matches. Germline CDR1 and CDR2: SGHVS and FQNEAQ. This CDR3 contains 15 residues. The CDR3 here is CASSPGQGRGQPQHF. In DNA, the CDR3 is TGTGCCAGCAGCCCGGGACAGGGCCGGGGTCAGCCCCAGCATTTT.

There are a few counts of this clonotype. The chain combines TRBV29-1 with TRBJ2-7; TRBD2 might be the D (5 bases). The V end lost 7 bases, the J end lost 3 bases, and 19 bases lay between the germline ends. The CDR3 runs to 14 residues. Germline V gene lookup returns CDR1 SQVTM and CDR2 ANQGSEA. CDR3: CSASPGRAGYEQYF. CDR3 nucleotide sequence: TGCAGCGCGTCGCCTGGGCGGGCAGGCTACGAGCAGTACTTC.

The table lists this clonotype with many counts. The V call is TRBV15, the J call TRBJ2-7; no reliable D call. Germline CDR1 LNHNV, CDR2 YYDKDF (reference sequence). The V and J ends lost 0 bases and 3 bases respectively, with 12 bases between them. This CDR3 has 15 amino acids. CDR3 bases: TGTGCCACCAGCAGAGATCTAGTATCTGTCTACGAGCAGTACTTC. Protein: CATSRDLVSVYEQYF.

This clonotype has only a few counts. The chain couples TRBV2 to TRBJ2-1; D unresolved. Germline V gene data show CDR1 as SNHLY and CDR2 as FYNNEI. This CDR3 contains 13 residues. The V end lost 6 bases, the J end lost 7 bases, and 13 bases lay between the germline ends. The chain's CDR3 is CASSRWQTNEQFF. In DNA form, the CDR3 reads TGTGCCAGCAGCCGGTGGCAGACTAATGAGCAGTTCTTC.